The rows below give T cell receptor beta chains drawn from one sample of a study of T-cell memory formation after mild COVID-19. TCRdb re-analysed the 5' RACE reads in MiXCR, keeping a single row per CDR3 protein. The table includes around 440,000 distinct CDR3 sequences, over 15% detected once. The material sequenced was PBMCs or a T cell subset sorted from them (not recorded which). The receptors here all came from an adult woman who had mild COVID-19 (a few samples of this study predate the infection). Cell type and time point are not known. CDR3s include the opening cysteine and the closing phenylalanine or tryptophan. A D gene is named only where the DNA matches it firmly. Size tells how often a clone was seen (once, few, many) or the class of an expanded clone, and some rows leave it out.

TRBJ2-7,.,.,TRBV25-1,CASSEGGNQDEQYF,TGTGCCAGCAGTGAAGGAGGAAATCAGGACGAGCAGTACTTC
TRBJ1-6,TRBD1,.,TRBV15,CATSREGQGYSPLHF,TGTGCCACCAGCAGAGAGGGACAGGGGTACTCACCCCTCCACTTT
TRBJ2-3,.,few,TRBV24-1,CATSGGARGGTDTQYF,TGTGCCACCAGTGGAGGGGCCAGAGGGGGCACAGATACGCAGTATTTT
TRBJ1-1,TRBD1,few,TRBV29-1,CSVEHRGQNEAFF,TGCAGCGTTGAGCATAGGGGGCAAAATGAAGCTTTCTTT
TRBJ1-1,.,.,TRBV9,CASSPRDLRTEAFF,TGTGCCAGCAGCCCACGGGATCTGAGAACTGAAGCTTTCTTT
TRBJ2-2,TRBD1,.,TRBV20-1,CSASLTGQKNTGELFF,TGCAGTGCTTCATTAACGGGACAGAAGAACACCGGGGAGCTGTTTTTT
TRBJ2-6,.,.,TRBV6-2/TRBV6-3,CASTDEGTYPNVLTF,TGTGCCAGCACTGACGAAGGGACGTACCCAAACGTCCTGACTTTC
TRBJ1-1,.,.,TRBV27,CASRQGSEAFF,TGTGCCAGCAGACAGGGATCTGAAGCTTTCTTT
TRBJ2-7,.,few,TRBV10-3,CAISPTAAYEQYF,TGTGCCATCAGTCCCACTGCTGCCTACGAGCAGTACTTC
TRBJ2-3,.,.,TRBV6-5,CASSSDGFTDTQYF,TGTGCCAGCAGCTCGGACGGATTCACAGATACGCAGTATTTT
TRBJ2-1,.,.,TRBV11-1,CASSLDGGGEQFF,TGTGCCAGCAGCTTAGATGGGGGAGGAGAGCAGTTCTTC
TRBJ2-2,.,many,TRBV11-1,CASSQDSRYTGELFF,TGTGCCAGCAGCCAAGACTCGCGCTACACCGGGGAGCTGTTTTTT
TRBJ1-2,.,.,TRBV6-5,CASSYGKGLDGYTF,TGTGCCAGCAGTTACGGGAAAGGCCTGGATGGCTACACCTTC
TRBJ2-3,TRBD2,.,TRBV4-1,CASSQLAASTDTQYF,TGCGCCAGCAGCCAACTAGCGGCAAGCACAGATACGCAGTATTTT
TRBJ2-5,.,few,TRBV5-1,CASSLGWSGDKTQYF,TGCGCCAGCAGCTTGGGATGGAGCGGGGACAAGACCCAGTACTTC
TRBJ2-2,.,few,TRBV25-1,CASSEYLGQNTGELFF,TGTGCCAGCAGTGAATATTTAGGGCAGAACACCGGGGAGCTGTTTTTT
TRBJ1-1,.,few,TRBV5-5,CASISPGLMNTEAFF,TGTGCCAGTATCTCACCGGGACTCATGAACACTGAAGCTTTCTTT
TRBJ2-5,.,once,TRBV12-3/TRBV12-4,CASSQVKGTARETQYF,TGTGCCAGCAGCCAAGTAAAGGGCACGGCAAGGGAGACCCAGTACTTC
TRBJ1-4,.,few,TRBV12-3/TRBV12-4,CASSVGTLRREKLFF,TGTGCCAGCAGTGTCGGGACACTAAGGCGCGAAAAACTGTTTTTT
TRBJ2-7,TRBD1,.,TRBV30,CAWRDRVTYEQYF,TGTGCCTGGAGGGACAGGGTAACCTACGAGCAGTACTTC
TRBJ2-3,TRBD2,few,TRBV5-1,CASSLVTSGSGTDTQYF,TGCGCCAGCAGCTTGGTGACTAGCGGGAGTGGCACAGATACGCAGTATTTT
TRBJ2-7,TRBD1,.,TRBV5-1,CASSLPGQGHYEQYF,TGCGCCAGCAGCTTACCGGGACAGGGGCACTACGAGCAGTACTTC
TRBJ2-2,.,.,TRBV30,CAWSVLGTGELFF,TGTGCCTGGAGTGTATTAGGGACCGGGGAGCTGTTTTTT
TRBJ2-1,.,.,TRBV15,CATSGRTAYNEQFF,TGTGCCACCAGCGGTAGGACAGCTTACAATGAGCAGTTCTTC
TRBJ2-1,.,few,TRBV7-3,CASSPNSRNEQFF,TGTGCCAGCAGCCCGAACTCTCGCAATGAGCAGTTCTTC
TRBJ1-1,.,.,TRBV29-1,CSARGGRGTEAFF,TGCAGCGCGAGGGGGGGAAGAGGGACTGAAGCTTTCTTT
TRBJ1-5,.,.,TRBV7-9,CASRAGVTEAQHF,TGTGCCAGCAGGGCGGGGGTAACCGAGGCCCAGCATTTT
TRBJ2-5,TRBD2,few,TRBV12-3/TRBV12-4,CASSDWGLAGETQYF,TGTGCCAGCAGTGACTGGGGACTAGCGGGAGAGACCCAGTACTTC
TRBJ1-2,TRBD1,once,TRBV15,CATSDPRDSTNYGYTF,TGTGCCACCAGTGATCCCCGGGACAGCACTAACTATGGCTACACCTTC
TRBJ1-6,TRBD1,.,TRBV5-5,CASSSGTGRYNSPLHF,TGTGCCAGCAGCTCCGGGACAGGTCGCTATAATTCACCCCTCCACTTT
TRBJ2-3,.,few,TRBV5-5,CASSHPQGGTDTQYF,TGTGCCAGCAGCCACCCGCAGGGGGGGACAGATACGCAGTATTTT
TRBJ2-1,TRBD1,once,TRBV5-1,CASSLGQGETFHNEQFF,TGCGCCAGCAGCTTAGGACAGGGGGAGACTTTTCACAATGAGCAGTTCTTC
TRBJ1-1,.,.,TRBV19,CASSPTHTEAFF,TGTGCCAGTAGTCCCACCCACACTGAAGCTTTCTTT
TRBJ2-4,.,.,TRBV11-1,CASSYYEGAKNIQYF,TGTGCCAGCAGCTACTACGAGGGAGCCAAAAACATTCAGTACTTC
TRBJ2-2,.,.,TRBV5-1,CASSSDSLTGELFF,TGCGCCAGCAGCTCGGACAGTCTCACCGGGGAGCTGTTTTTT
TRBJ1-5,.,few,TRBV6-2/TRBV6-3,CASSYPGNQPQHF,TGTGCCAGCAGTTACCCGGGGAATCAGCCCCAGCATTTT
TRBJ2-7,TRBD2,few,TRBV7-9,CASSLVPLGGGF,TGTGCCAGCAGCTTAGTCCCGCTCGGGGGAGGGTTC
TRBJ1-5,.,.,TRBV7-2,CASSSPRGDQPQHF,TGTGCCAGCAGCTCCCCGAGGGGGGATCAGCCCCAGCATTTT
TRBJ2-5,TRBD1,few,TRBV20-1,CSARTATGERRETQYF,TGCAGTGCTAGAACAGCGACAGGGGAGCGGCGAGAGACCCAGTACTTC
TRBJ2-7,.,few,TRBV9,CASSVEGSGTQYF,TGTGCCAGCAGCGTAGAGGGTAGCGGAACACAGTACTTC
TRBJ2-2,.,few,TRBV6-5,CASSAGWGEWTGELFF,TGTGCCAGCAGCGCCGGATGGGGGGAGTGGACCGGGGAGCTGTTTTTT
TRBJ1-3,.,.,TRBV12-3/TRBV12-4,CASSPPGQLSGNTIYF,TGTGCCAGCAGTCCCCCCGGACAGCTCTCTGGAAACACCATATATTTT
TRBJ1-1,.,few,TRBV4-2,CASSQDFWRATDTEAFF,TGTGCCAGCAGCCAAGATTTTTGGCGGGCTACGGACACTGAAGCTTTCTTT
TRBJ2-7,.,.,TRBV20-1,CSARDRLGTYEQYF,TGCAGTGCTAGAGATAGGTTGGGAACCTACGAGCAGTACTTC
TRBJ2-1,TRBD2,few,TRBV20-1,CSGTSGSLEQFF,TGCAGTGGGACTAGCGGGAGCCTTGAGCAGTTCTTC
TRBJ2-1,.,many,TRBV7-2,CASSLGGQGQFF,TGTGCCAGCAGCTTAGGGGGCCAGGGGCAGTTCTTC
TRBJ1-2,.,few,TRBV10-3,CAINAQGLGGYTF,TGTGCCATCAACGCCCAGGGTTTAGGTGGCTACACCTTC
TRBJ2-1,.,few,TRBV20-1,CSAKHHEQFF,TGCAGTGCCAAACACCATGAGCAGTTCTTC
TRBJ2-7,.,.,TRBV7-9,CASSSGRLSSYEQYF,TGTGCCAGCAGCTCGGGACGGCTGAGCTCCTACGAGCAGTACTTC
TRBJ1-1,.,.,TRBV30,CAWYLSTAEAFF,TGTGCCTGGTATCTAAGTACAGCTGAAGCTTTCTTT
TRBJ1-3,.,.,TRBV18,CASSPQDSGNTIYF,TGTGCCAGCTCACCACAAGACTCTGGAAACACCATATATTTT